This T cell receptor (beta chain) was obtained from a study of high-grade serous ovarian cancer treatment subgroups. V lost 2 bases to trimming and J lost 0 bases, with 13 bases between them. The CDR3 is 16 residues long. The germline V gene encodes CDR1 KGHSH and CDR2 LQKENI. Turning to this clone: As yet, its antigen is unknown.

The assay was immunoSEQ multiplex PCR, and TCRdb's table has in-frame clones only and misses some. This table holds 3,200 or so clones, about 80% found once. Study results and caveats: CDR1 and CDR2 were left unanalyzed; analyses focused on CDR3.

Tumor tissue was taken before any definitive surgery or chemotherapy was given. The rearrangement links TRBV18 to TRBJ2-5; D possibly corresponds to TRBD2 (6 bases). Sequencing was carried out using tumor tissue. This TCR was recovered from a human donor with high-grade serous ovarian cancer. As DNA, the CDR3 is TGTGCCAGCTCACCATCGGGCGGGACGTACCAAGAGACCCAGTACTTC. It translates to CASSPSGGTYQETQYF.